This TCR beta chain was found in a study of cytomegalovirus exposure and HLA in healthy donors. Comments on this clone: Its antigen is undetermined.

This PCR relied on a set of 60 Vbeta primers and 13 Jbeta primers. Measured with immunoSEQ multiplex PCR; TCRdb has only the in-frame clones, and not every one. The repertoire holds approximately 150,000 clones, with roughly 79% as singletons. Whole-study results and caveats: In a later analysis, TCR beta V- and J-gene trimming showed a link to a missense DCLRE1C variant.

Germline CDR1 is GTSNPN and CDR2 is SVGIG (reference sequence). Germline trimming cut 1 base from V and 5 bases from J; bases unmatched to any gene: 5. CDR3 length: 15 residues. The clonotype originates from a woman between 50 and 59 years old in good health and CMV-seronegative. V usage is TRBV30 and J usage is TRBJ1-6, with 7 nucleotides matching TRBD1. Sequencing used PBMCs. CDR3 protein: CAWSGDSPNNSPLHF. The CDR3, as DNA: TGTGCCTGGAGTGGGGACAGCCCGAATAATTCACCCCTCCACTTT.